This T cell receptor beta chain emerged from a study of T cells in Graves' hyperthyroidism and ophthalmopathy. Amplified TCR beta CDR3 regions came from RNA transcripts. The HTBI primer set drove a first-round RT-PCR of the TCR CDR3. MiXCR was run by TCRdb on the multiplex PCR reads, yielding one entry per CDR3 protein. This table holds some 600,000 distinct CDR3 sequences, around 42% found once. An absence of ophthalmopathy progression within 18 months meant stable Graves' hyperthyroidism. The CDR3 covers 13 residues. Trimming took 1 base from V and 7 from J, leaving 11 bases between them. The germline V gene has CDR1 SGHTA and CDR2 FQGTGA.

This TCR was recovered from a woman under 30 with Graves' hyperthyroidism. The rearrangement uses TRBV7-3 and TRBJ2-7; weak D call: TRBD2 (5 bases). The sample taken for sequencing was peripheral blood or thyroid tissue (not recorded which). The CDR3 loop reads CASSLMGVGEQYF. CDR3 in DNA: TGTGCCAGCAGCTTAATGGGAGTCGGGGAGCAGTACTTC. Drawing the rest from reference TRBV7-3 and TRBJ2-7, the complete variable domain is GAGVSQTPSNKVTEKGKYVELRCDPISGHTALYWYRQSLGQGPEFLIYFQGTGAADDSGLPNDRFFAVRPEGSVSTLKIQRTERGDSAVYLCASSLMGVGEQYFGPGTRLTVT.